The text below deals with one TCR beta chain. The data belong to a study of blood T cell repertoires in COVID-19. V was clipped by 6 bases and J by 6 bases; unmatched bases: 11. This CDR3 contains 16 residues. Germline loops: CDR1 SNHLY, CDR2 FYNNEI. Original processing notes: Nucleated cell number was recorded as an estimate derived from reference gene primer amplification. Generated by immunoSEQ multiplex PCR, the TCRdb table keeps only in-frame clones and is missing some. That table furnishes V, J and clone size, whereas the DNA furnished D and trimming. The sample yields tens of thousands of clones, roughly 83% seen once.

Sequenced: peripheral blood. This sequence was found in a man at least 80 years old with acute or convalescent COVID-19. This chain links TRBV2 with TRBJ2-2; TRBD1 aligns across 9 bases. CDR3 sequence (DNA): TGTGCCAGCAGGCTCCCCGGGACAGGGAGCGCCGGGGAGCTGTTTTTT. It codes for CASRLPGTGSAGELFF. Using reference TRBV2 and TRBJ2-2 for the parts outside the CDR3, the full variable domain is EPEVTQTPSHQVTQMGQEVILRCVPISNHLYFYWYRQILGQKVEFLVSFYNNEISEKSEIFDDQFSVERPDGSNFTLKIRSTKLEDSAMYFCASRLPGTGSAGELFFGEGSRLTVL.